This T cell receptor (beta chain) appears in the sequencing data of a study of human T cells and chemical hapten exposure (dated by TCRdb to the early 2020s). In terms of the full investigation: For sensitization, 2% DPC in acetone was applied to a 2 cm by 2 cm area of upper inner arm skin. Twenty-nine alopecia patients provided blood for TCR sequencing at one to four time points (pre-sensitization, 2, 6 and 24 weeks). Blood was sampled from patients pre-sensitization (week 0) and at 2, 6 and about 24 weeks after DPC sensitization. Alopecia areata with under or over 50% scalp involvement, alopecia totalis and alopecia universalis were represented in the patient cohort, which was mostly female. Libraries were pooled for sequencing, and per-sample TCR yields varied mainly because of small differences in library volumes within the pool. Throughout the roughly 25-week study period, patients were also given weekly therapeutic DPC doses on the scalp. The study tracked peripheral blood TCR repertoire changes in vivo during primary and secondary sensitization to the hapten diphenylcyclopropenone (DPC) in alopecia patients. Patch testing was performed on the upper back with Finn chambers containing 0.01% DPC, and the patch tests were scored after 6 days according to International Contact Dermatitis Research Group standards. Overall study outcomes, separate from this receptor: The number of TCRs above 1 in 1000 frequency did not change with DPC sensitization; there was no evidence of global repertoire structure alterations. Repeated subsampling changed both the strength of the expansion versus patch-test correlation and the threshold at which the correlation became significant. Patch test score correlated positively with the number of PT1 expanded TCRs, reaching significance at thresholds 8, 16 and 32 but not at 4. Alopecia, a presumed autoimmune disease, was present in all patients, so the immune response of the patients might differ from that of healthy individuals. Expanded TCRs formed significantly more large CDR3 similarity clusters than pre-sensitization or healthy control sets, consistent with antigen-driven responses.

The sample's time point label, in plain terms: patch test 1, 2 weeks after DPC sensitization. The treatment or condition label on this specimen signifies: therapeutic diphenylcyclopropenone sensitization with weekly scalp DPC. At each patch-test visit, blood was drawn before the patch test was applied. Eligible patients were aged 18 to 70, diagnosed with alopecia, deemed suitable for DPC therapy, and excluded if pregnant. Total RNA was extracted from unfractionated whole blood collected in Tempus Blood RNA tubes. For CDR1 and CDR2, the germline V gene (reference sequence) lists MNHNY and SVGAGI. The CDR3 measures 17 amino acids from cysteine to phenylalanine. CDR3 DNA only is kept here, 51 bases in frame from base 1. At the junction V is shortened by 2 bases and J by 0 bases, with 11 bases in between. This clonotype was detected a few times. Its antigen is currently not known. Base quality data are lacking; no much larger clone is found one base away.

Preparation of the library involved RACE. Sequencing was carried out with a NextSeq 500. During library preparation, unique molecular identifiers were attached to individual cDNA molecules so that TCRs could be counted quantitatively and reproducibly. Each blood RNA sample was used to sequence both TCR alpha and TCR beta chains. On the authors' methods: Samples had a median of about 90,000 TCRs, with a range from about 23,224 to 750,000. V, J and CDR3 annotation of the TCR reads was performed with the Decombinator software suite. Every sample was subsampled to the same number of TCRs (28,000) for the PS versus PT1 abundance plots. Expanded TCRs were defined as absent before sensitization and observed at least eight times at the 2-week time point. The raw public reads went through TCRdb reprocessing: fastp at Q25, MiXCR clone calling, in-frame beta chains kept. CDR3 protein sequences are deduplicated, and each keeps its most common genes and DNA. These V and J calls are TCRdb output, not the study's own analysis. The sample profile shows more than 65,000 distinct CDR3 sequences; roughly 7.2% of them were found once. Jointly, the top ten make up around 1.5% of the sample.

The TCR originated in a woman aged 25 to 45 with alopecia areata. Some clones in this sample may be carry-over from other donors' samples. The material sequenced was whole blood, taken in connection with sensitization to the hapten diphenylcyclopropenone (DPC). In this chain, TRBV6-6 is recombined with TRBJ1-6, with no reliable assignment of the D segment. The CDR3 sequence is CASSYPSPGSYNSPLHF. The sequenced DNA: TGTGCCAGCAGTTACCCCTCCCCAGGCTCCTATAATTCACCCCTCCACTTT.